Listed here is a single T cell receptor beta chain. This entry is derived from a study of blood T cell repertoires in COVID-19. Study-level information: COVID-19 samples, acute and convalescent, were from the United States, Italy and Spain. PBMCs, B-cell-depleted T cells, or T cells provided the cDNA or gDNA that made up the material.

The germline gives CDR1 MNHEY, CDR2 SMNVEV (reference sequence). Trimming at V came to 6 bases and at J to 0 bases, leaving 5 bases not matched to a gene. This CDR3 is 15 amino acids long. Authors' analysis steps: Nucleated cell number was recorded as an estimate derived from reference gene primer amplification. TCRdb's table, derived via immunoSEQ multiplex PCR, lists solely in-frame clones and lacks some. V, J and clone size are taken as reported in that table, and D and trimming were inferred from the DNA itself. The data show approximately 220,000 clones, 81% seen once. This TCR was recovered from a woman aged 80 or over with acute or convalescent COVID-19. The chain joins TRBV27 to TRBJ1-3; 7 bases match TRBD1. Sequences were obtained from peripheral blood. CDR3 in DNA: TGTGCCAGCAGCGCGGACAGGAGCTCTGGAAACACCATATATTTT. It yields the protein CASSADRSSGNTIYF.